The 12 T cell receptor beta chains presented below share a single source sample, sequenced in a study of T-cell reconstitution after alpha-beta-depleted transplantation in children. Preparation of the TCRbeta library was carried out with unique molecular identifiers. One entry per CDR3 protein, called by TCRdb with MiXCR from the PCR reads. The table records some 200,000 distinct CDR3 sequences, around 5.9% of them present only once. Material: PBMCs, obtained before TCRalphabeta/CD19-depleted stem cell transplant. All receptors come from a girl in the first two years of life with combined immunodeficiency, due to receive a stem cell transplant.

This clonotype was picked up many times. V and J are TRBV29-1 and TRBJ2-1; 7 bases line up with TRBD2. The CDR3 is 11 amino acids. Germline V gene sequence: CDR1 SQVTM, CDR2 ANQGSEA. The trim removed 3 bases at V and 8 bases at J, leaving 1 base unmatched. The CDR3 sequence is CSVDAGDEQFF. The DNA for the CDR3 is TGCAGCGTTGATGCGGGGGATGAGCAGTTCTTC.

This clonotype was counted at least ten times. This chain connects TRBV28 to TRBJ2-4, with 8 positions matching TRBD1. CDR1 and CDR2 from the germline V gene are MDHEN and SYDVKM. The CDR3 totals 14 residues. V lost 3 bases and J lost 7; bases outside the gene matches: 5. CDR3 protein: CASSFPDRANIQYF. Here the CDR3 DNA reads TGTGCCAGCAGTTTCCCGGACAGGGCTAACATTCAGTACTTC.

This clonotype showed up many times. The rearrangement uses TRBV24-1 and TRBJ1-2, with TRBD1 matching 8 bases. From germline, CDR1 is KGHDR and CDR2 SFDVKD. CDR3 length: 14 residues. Unmatched junction bases numbered 4, after V lost 4 bases and J lost 4 bases. CDR3 DNA sequence: TGTGCCACCAGTGACCCGGGACAGGCCTATGGCTACACCTTC. It is translated as CATSDPGQAYGYTF.

This clonotype was recorded many times. The chain couples TRBV28 to TRBJ2-3; D remains ambiguous. Trimming cost V 10 bases and J 4 bases, with 15 bases left between them. Per the germline V gene, CDR1 is MDHEN and CDR2 is SYDVKM. CDR3 length: 13 residues. The CDR3 nucleotides are TGTGCCAACTCAGACACCGCCGCAGATACGCAGTATTTT. Encoded protein: CANSDTAADTQYF.

This clonotype showed up many times. For the CDR3, the DNA is TGTGCCAGCAGCCTTCATGACAGGGAGGAAGGCTACAATGAGCAGTTCTTC. Protein product: CASSLHDREEGYNEQFF. This sequence joins TRBV5-5 and TRBJ2-1; possibly TRBD1 for D (7 bases). The CDR3 runs to 17 residues. Germline V CDR1 and CDR2: SGHKS, YYEKEE (reference sequence). The ends were cut back, 4 bases at V and 3 bases at J, with 20 bases in the middle.

The chain has TRBV20-1 and TRBJ2-1; D remains unclear. CDR1 is DFQATT and CDR2 is SNEGSKA in the germline V gene (reference sequence). CDR3 length: 13 residues. V lost 1 base and J 5 bases, leaving 9 bases between the germline ends. The CDR3 loop is CSARVYSDNEQFF. The CDR3 DNA reads as TGCAGTGCTAGAGTGTACAGTGACAATGAGCAGTTCTTC.

This chain uses TRBV6-2 or TRBV6-3 with TRBJ2-1, with 10 positions matching TRBD2. J gave up 6 bases and V 2 bases, and 7 bases lay outside the gene matches. From germline, CDR1 is MNHEY and CDR2 SVGEGT. The CDR3 sequence is 16 residues long. The CDR3 coding sequence is TGTGCCAGCAGTTACCTTCCAGCGGGAGGGCCCAATGAGCAGTTCTTC. Translation gives CASSYLPAGGPNEQFF.

This clonotype was seen ten or more times. Here the CDR3 DNA reads TGTGCCAGCAGCCCTGGGACAGACCCCAATGAGCAGTTCTTC. Residues: CASSPGTDPNEQFF. The genes are TRBV7-6 and TRBJ2-1, with 7 positions matching TRBD1. CDR1 and CDR2 (germline): SGHVS, FNYEAQ. This CDR3 comprises 14 residues. V lost 5 bases and J lost 6; bases outside the gene matches: 7.

This clonotype was recorded many times. V and J are TRBV24-1 and TRBJ2-7; TRBD2 matches 8 bases. CDR3 length equals 15 residues. V gave up 7 bases and J gave up 2 bases; unmatched junction bases: 9. Germline V gives CDR1 KGHDR, CDR2 SFDVKD. CDR3 sequence: CATSGGAEWPYEQYF. Written as DNA, the CDR3 is TGTGCCACCAGCGGGGGGGCCGAATGGCCCTACGAGCAGTACTTC.

The chain has TRBV19 and TRBJ1-2; 7 nucleotides line up with TRBD1. There are 16 residues in the CDR3. V was clipped by 4 bases and J by 2 bases; unmatched bases: 10. Germline assignment: CDR1 LNHDA and CDR2 SQIVND (reference sequence). CDR3 coding DNA: TGTGCCAGTAGTAGTATCAGACAGGGTACGAACTATGGCTACACCTTC. Amino acid sequence: CASSSIRQGTNYGYTF.

This clonotype was seen ten or more times. CDR3 coding DNA: TGTGCCAGTCAAACAGGGGATCAATACAATGAGCAGTTCTTC. Protein: CASQTGDQYNEQFF. The chain carries TRBV28 and TRBJ2-1; TRBD1 agrees at 7 bases. CDR1 is MDHEN and CDR2 is SYDVKM in the germline V gene. The CDR3 consists of 14 residues. J gave up 4 bases and V 9 bases, and 9 bases lay outside the gene matches.

This clonotype was seen at least ten times. J is TRBJ2-1 and V is TRBV7-2, with 9 bases lining up with TRBD2. The CDR3 totals 14 residues. With 8 bases clipped from V and 3 bases from J, the junction kept 5 bases outside the gene matches. CDR1 is SGHTA, CDR2 FQGNSA, per germline. The chain's CDR3 is CASSGLAYYNEQFF. The CDR3, as DNA: TGTGCCAGCTCGGGACTAGCCTACTACAATGAGCAGTTCTTC.